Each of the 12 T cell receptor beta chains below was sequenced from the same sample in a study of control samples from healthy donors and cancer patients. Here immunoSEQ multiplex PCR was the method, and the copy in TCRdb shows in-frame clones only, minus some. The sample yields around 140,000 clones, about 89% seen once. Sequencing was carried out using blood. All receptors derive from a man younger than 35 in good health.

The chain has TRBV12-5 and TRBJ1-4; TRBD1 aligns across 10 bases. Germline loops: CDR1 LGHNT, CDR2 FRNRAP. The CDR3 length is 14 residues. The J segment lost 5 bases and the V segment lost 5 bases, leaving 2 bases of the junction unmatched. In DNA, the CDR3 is TGTGCTAGTGGTACGGGACAGGGGAATGAAAAACTGTTTTTT. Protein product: CASGTGQGNEKLFF. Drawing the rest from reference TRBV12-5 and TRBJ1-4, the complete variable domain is DARVTQTPRHKVTEMGQEVTMRCQPILGHNTVFWYRQTMMQGLELLAYFRNRAPLDDSGMPKDRFSAEMPDATLATLKIQPSEPRDSAVYFCASGTGQGNEKLFFGSGTQLSVL.

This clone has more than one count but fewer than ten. This chain's CDR3 is CASSPRLGGDTQYF. Here the CDR3 DNA reads TGTGCCAGCAGCCCTAGGTTAGGGGGGGATACGCAGTATTTT. The chain recombines TRBV6-2 or TRBV6-3 with TRBJ2-3; D might be TRBD1 or TRBD2, each matching 6 bases. CDR1 MNHEY and CDR2 SVGEGT come from the germline V gene. With 6 bases removed from V and 6 bases from J, the gap between germline ends came to 16 bases. The CDR3 extends over 14 amino acids.

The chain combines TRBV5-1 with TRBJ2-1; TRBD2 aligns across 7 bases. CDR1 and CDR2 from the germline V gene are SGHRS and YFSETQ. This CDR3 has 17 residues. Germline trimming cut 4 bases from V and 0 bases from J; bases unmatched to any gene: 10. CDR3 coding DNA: TGCGCCAGCAGCAGCAACCCGCGGGGGAGCTCCTACAATGAGCAGTTCTTC. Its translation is CASSSNPRGSSYNEQFF.

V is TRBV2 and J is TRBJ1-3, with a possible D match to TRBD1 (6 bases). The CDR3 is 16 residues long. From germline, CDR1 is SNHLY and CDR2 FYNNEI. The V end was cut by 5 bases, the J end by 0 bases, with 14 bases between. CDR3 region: CASSLGQLDSGNTIYF. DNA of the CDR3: TGTGCCAGCAGTCTAGGACAGCTGGACTCTGGAAACACCATATATTTT.

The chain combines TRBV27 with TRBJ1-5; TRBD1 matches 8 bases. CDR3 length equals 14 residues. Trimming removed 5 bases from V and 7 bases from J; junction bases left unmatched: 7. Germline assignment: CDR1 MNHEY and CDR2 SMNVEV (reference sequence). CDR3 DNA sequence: TGTGCCAGCAGTCGAGGACAGGGCATCCAGCCCCAGCATTTT. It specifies CASSRGQGIQPQHF.

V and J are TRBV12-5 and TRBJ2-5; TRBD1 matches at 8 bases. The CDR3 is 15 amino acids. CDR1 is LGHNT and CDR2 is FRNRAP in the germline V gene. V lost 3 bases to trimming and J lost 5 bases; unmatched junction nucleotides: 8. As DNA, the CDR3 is TGTGCTAGTGGTTTCGGGGGACAGGCTTCCGAGACCCAGTACTTC. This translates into CASGFGGQASETQYF.

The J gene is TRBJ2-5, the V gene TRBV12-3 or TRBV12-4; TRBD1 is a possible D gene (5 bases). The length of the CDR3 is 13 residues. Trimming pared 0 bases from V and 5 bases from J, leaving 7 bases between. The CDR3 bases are TGTGCCAGCAGTTTAGCAGGGGTGGAGACCCAGTACTTC. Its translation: CASSLAGVETQYF.

CDR3 coding DNA: TGTGCCACCAGTAATCAGCGGGGGGTCTCAGATACGCAGTATTTT. Its protein product is CATSNQRGVSDTQYF. The gene calls are TRBV24-1 and TRBJ2-3; 9 nucleotides match TRBD2. The ends lost 6 bases at V and 4 bases at J; junction bases unmatched: 7. Germline V gene data show CDR1 as KGHDR and CDR2 as SFDVKD. CDR3 size: 15 residues.

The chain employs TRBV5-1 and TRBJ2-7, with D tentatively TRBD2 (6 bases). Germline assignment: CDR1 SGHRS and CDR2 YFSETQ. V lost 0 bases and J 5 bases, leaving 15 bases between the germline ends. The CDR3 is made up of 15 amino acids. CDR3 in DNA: TGCGCCAGCAGCTTGGCCGGGGGTGACCCTAACGAGCAGTACTTC. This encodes CASSLAGGDPNEQYF.

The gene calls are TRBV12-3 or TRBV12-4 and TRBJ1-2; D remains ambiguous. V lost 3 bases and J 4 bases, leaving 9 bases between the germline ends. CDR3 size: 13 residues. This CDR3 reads CASSLDGPYGYTF. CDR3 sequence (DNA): TGTGCCAGCAGTTTGGACGGACCCTATGGCTACACCTTC.

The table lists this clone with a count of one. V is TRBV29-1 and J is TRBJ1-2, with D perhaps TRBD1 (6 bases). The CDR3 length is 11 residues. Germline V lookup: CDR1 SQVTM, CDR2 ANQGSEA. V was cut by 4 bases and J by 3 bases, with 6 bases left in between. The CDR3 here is CSVGTDYGYTF. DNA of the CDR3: TGCAGCGTTGGGACAGACTATGGCTACACCTTC.

Here the CDR3 DNA reads TGTGCCAGCAGTGTTAGGGGCTCCTACAATGAGCAGTTCTTC. Residues: CASSVRGSYNEQFF. The chain recombines TRBV2 with TRBJ2-1; D is perhaps TRBD1 (5 bases). CDR3 length: 14 residues. V was trimmed by 4 bases and J by 0 bases, leaving 7 bases between them. The germline V gene encodes CDR1 SNHLY and CDR2 FYNNEI.